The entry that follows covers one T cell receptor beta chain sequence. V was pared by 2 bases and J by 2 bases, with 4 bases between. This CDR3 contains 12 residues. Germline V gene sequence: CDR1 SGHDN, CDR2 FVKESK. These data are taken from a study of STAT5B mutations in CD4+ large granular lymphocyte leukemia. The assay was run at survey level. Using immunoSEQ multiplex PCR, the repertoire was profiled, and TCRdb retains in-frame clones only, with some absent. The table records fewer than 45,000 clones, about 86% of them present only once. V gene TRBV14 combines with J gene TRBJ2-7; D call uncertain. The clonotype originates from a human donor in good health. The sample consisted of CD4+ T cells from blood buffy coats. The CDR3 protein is CASSQLAYEQYF. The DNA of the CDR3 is TGTGCCAGCAGCCAACTCGCCTACGAGCAGTACTTC.